This T cell receptor (beta chain) was captured in a study of blood T cell repertoires in COVID-19. Background on the study: Material from acute and convalescent COVID-19 was sourced from the United States, Italy and Spain. T cells, B-cell-depleted T cells, or PBMCs provided the cDNA or gDNA that served as material.

The ends were cut back, 5 bases at V and 0 bases at J, with 17 bases in the middle. This CDR3 is 17 amino acids long. Germline values: CDR1 SGHDN, CDR2 FVKESK. Per the original methods: Estimates of nucleated cell counts were drawn from the amplification of reference gene primers. Here immunoSEQ multiplex PCR was the method, and the copy in TCRdb shows in-frame clones only, minus some. D and trimming come from the DNA, and the V and J calls and clone size come from that table. The sample lists more than 250,000 clones; 88% were seen once. The sequenced sample was peripheral blood. The genes are TRBV14 and TRBJ2-1; D unresolved. The clonotype originates from a human donor in a cohort sampled during active COVID-19. For the CDR3, the DNA is TGTGCCAGCAGCAAAACGGGTGGAGAGAGCTCCTACAATGAGCAGTTCTTC. Its protein is CASSKTGGESSYNEQFF.